This TCR beta chain is drawn from a study of OX40 agonist ivuxolimab in advanced cancers. Study-level results: Dose levels from 0.1 to 3.0 mg/kg saw CD4+ and CD8+ blood T cells expand clonally by week 6. No antigen was identified for the clonally expanded peripheral T cells.

Germline CDR1 reads LGHNA; CDR2 reads YSLEER. Trimming cost V 0 bases and J 0 bases, with 9 bases left between them. CDR3 length: 16 residues. The table came from immunoSEQ multiplex PCR; TCRdb's copy has only in-frame clones and leaves some out. The sample lists about 60,000 clones; just under 85% were seen once. Details on this clone: What it recognizes is unknown.

This sequence joins TRBV4-3 and TRBJ2-1; perhaps D is TRBD1 or TRBD2 (5 bases each). Sequences were derived from CD4+ or CD8+ T cells sorted from blood, sampled in a trial of the OX40 agonist ivuxolimab. This receptor was taken from an adult with an advanced solid tumor such as melanoma, head and neck, liver or kidney cancer. CDR3 in DNA: TGCGCCAGCAGCCAAGAGTGGGGGAGCTCCTACAATGAGCAGTTCTTC. The encoded protein is CASSQEWGSSYNEQFF.